This T cell receptor beta chain was sequenced during a study of blood T cell repertoires in COVID-19. On the study more broadly: Italy, Spain and the United States were the sources of the convalescent and acute COVID-19 samples. Sample material is recorded as cDNA or gDNA derived from T cells, B-cell-depleted T cells, or PBMCs.

Germline V CDR1 and CDR2: LNHDA, SQIVND (reference sequence). Trimming took 7 bases from V and 3 from J; bases not matched to a gene: 6. The length of the CDR3 is 15 residues. Authors' processing steps: Amplification with reference gene primers provided the estimates of nucleated cell counts. Profiled with immunoSEQ multiplex PCR; TCRdb holds only in-frame clones, not every one. V, J and clone size are those of that table, while D and trimming were read from the DNA. The repertoire holds tens of thousands of clones, with around 87% as singletons. This clone was found a few times. This sequence joins TRBV19 and TRBJ1-5, with 10 bases lining up with TRBD1. The TCR originated in a human donor in a cohort sampled during active COVID-19. The sequenced sample was peripheral blood. The CDR3 DNA is TGTGCCAGTACCTTGACAGGGGGCGTCAATCAGCCCCAGCATTTT. It is translated as CASTLTGGVNQPQHF.